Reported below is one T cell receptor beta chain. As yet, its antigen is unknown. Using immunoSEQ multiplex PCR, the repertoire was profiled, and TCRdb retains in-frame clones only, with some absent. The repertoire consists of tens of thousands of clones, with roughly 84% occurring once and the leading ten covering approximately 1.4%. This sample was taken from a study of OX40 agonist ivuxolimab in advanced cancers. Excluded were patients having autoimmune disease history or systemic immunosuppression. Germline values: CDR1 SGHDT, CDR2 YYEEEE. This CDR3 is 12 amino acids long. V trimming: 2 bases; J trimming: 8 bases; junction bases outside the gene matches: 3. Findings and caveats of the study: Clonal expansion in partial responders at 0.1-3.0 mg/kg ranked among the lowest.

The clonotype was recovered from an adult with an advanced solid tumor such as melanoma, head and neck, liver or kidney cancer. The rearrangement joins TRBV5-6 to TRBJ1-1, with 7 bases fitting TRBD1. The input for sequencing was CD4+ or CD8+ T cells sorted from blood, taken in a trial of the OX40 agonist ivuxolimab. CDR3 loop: CASSFRTGEAFF. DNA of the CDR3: TGTGCCAGCAGCTTTAGGACAGGAGAAGCTTTCTTT. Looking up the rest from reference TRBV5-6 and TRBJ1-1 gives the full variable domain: DAGVTQSPTHLIKTRGQQVTLRCSPKSGHDTVSWYQQALGQGPQFIFQYYEEEERQRGNFPDRFSGHQFPNYSSELNVNALLLGDSALYLCASSFRTGEAFFGQGTRLTVV.